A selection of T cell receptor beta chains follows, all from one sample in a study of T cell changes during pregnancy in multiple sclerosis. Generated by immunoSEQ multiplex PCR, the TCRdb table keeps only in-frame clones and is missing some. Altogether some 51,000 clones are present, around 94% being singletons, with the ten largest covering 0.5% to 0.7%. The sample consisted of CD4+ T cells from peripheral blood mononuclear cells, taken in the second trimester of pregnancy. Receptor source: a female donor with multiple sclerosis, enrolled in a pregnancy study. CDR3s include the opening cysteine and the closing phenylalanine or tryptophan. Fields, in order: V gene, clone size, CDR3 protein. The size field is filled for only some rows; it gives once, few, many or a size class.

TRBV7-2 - CASSLGAGYEQYF
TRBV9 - CASSVIGGISGNTIYF
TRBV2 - CASSNRGQLPNTEAFF
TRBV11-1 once CASSLAGTGGFEAFF
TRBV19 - CASSIAGPYGYTF
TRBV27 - CASSRPGFYSPLHF
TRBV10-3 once CAISDSGTNEKLFF
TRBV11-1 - CASSLGQGLDGYTF
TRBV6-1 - CASADLAGARNEQFF
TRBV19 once CASRQEADRVAQYF
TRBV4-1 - CASTLAGGEGAFF
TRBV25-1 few CASSEERSGNTIYF
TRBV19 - CASSPGPDRGGQPQHF
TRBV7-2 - CASSSNPGQGTDTQYF
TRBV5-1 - CASSGTGTGSYEQYF
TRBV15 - CATSRGASGGGEQYF
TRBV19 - CASSIGPGYTF
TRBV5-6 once CASSLWGTKNTGELFF
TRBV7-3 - CASSRGQVDVDTQYF
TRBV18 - CASSPSDSLYGYTF
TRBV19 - CASSITGVNTEAFF
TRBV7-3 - CASSLLAGSYEQYF
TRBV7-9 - CASTPGGVFTGELFF
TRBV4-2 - CASSQAGGIPNTGELFF
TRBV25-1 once CASSERVGLAGDKTQYF
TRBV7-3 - CASSIRDRGLGTQYF
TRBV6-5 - CASSERDRANRAFF
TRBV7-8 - CASSLLQGDSPLHF
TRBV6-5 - CASRHRGPTLGAFF
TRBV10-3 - CAISAQQFNYGYTF
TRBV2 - CASSRDSPNTDTQYF
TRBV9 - CASSSRLADTQYF
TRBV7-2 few CASSSRARGETQYF
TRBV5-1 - CASSLVAGYNEQFF
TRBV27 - CASSLPGSGYTF
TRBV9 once CASSVRDRVDGNTIYF
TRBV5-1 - CASSPGPQGWTVSPLHF
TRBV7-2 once CASSSTGDEQYF
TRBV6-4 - CASSESTGGRMAFF
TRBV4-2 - CASSQVGGTTFNQGTQYF
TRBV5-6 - CASSFKQGAVGYTF
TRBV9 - CASSSDGGRRADTQYF
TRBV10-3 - CAISAGLRDPSSGANVLTF
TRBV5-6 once CASSLGQGASGIYNSPLHF